This entry features one T cell receptor beta chain sequence. Germline values: CDR1 SNHLY, CDR2 FYNNEI. Between the trimmed V and J ends, which lost 6 bases and 6 bases, there was a span of 21 bases. The CDR3 length is 15 residues. This record belongs to a study of shared clonotypes between healthy human individuals. The method was immunoSEQ multiplex PCR; TCRdb's version includes in-frame clones alone and lacks a portion of them. This table has around 2.5 million clones, 93% appearing once. The clonotype comes from a man younger than 35 in good health. Some clones in this sample may be carry-over from other donors' samples. The V and J genes are TRBV2 and TRBJ2-7; D may be TRBD2 (6 bases). Sequencing input: naive CD4+ T cells from PBMCs. Sample subset: CD45RA+ positively selected. DNA of the CDR3: TGTGCCAGCAGGCCACAAACCCTCGGGGGAGGCGAGCAGTACTTC. Residues: CASRPQTLGGGEQYF. Filled out from reference TRBV2 and TRBJ2-7, the complete variable domain reads EPEVTQTPSHQVTQMGQEVILRCVPISNHLYFYWYRQILGQKVEFLVSFYNNEISEKSEIFDDQFSVERPDGSNFTLKIRSTKLEDSAMYFCASRPQTLGGGEQYFGPGTRLTVT.